Each of the 8 T cell receptor beta chains below was sequenced from the same sample in a study of OX40 agonist ivuxolimab in advanced cancers. TCRdb's table, derived via immunoSEQ multiplex PCR, lists solely in-frame clones and lacks some. The profile shows 70,000 to 95,000 clones, 92% of them singletons. Sequencing used CD4+ or CD8+ T cells sorted from blood, obtained in a trial of the OX40 agonist ivuxolimab. Receptors were obtained from an adult with an advanced solid tumor such as melanoma, head and neck, liver or kidney cancer.

This chain connects TRBV6-5 to TRBJ2-7; perhaps TRBD1 as D (5 bases). CDR3 length equals 14 residues. V lost 7 bases to trimming and J lost 3 bases, with 16 bases between them. Germline V CDR1 and CDR2: MNHEY, SVGAGI. The CDR3 loop reads CASTLGAWVYEQYF. The CDR3 DNA reads as TGTGCCAGCACATTAGGGGCTTGGGTCTACGAGCAGTACTTC.

The J gene is TRBJ2-7, the V gene TRBV6-6; TRBD1 or TRBD2 may be the D gene (6 bases each). The CDR3 length is 15 residues. V gave up 2 bases and J gave up 3 bases, with 14 bases separating them. CDR1 MNHNY and CDR2 SVGAGI come from the germline V gene (reference sequence). CDR3 protein: CASSYLGGLSYEQYF. The CDR3 nucleotides read TGTGCCAGCAGTTACCTGGGGGGCCTAAGCTACGAGCAGTACTTC.

CDR3 nucleotide sequence: TGTGCCAGCAGCTTAGGGCTACAACCCGAGCAGTACTTC. Protein sequence: CASSLGLQPEQYF. This chain uses TRBV5-4 with TRBJ2-7; no definite D call. Germline V gene lookup returns CDR1 SGHNT and CDR2 YYREEE (reference sequence). V lost 2 bases and J lost 6, with 12 bases in between. The CDR3 extends over 13 amino acids.

V gene TRBV15 combines with J gene TRBJ2-3; D remains ambiguous. This CDR3 spans 13 amino acids. Germline values: CDR1 LNHNV, CDR2 YYDKDF (reference sequence). V lost 2 bases, J lost 2 bases, and 5 bases lay in between. The CDR3 DNA reads as TGTGCCACCAGCAGATCAACCACAGATACGCAGTATTTT. This gives the protein CATSRSTTDTQYF. Supplemented by reference TRBV15 and TRBJ2-3, the full variable domain reads DAMVIQNPRYQVTQFGKPVTLSCSQTLNHNVMYWYQQKSSQAPKLLFHYYDKDFNNEADTPDNFQSRRPNTSFCFLDIRSPGLGDTAMYLCATSRSTTDTQYFGPGTRLTVL.

CDR3 sequence: CASSLGIRETQYF. In DNA, the CDR3 is TGTGCCAGTAGTCTCGGGATCAGGGAGACCCAGTACTTC. This chain joins TRBV19 and TRBJ2-5; D perhaps matches TRBD2 (5 bases). Germline CDR1 reads LNHDA; CDR2 reads SQIVND (reference sequence). The germline V and J ends were trimmed by 5 bases and 5 bases, with 12 bases remaining between them. The CDR3 spans 13 residues.

This clone has just one count. The chain links TRBV2 to TRBJ1-4; TRBD1 agrees at 7 bases. Germline assignment: CDR1 SNHLY and CDR2 FYNNEI. The CDR3 spans 13 residues. J lost 5 bases, V lost 9 bases, and 6 bases had no gene match. CDR3 sequence: CASRPGQNEKLFF. CDR3 DNA sequence: TGTGCCAGTAGACCGGGACAGAATGAAAAACTGTTTTTT.

J is TRBJ2-7 and V is TRBV27, with TRBD1 identical over 7 bases. The V gene end was trimmed by 6 bases and the J gene end by 4 bases; junction bases not matched to a gene: 9. Germline CDR1 is MNHEY and CDR2 is SMNVEV (reference sequence). This CDR3 is 14 amino acids long. CDR3 in DNA: TGTGCCAGCAGCCGATACAGGGGCTATTACGAGCAGTACTTC. This gives the protein CASSRYRGYYEQYF.

This chain connects TRBV9 to TRBJ2-5; D not certain. The tail of the sequence fits TRBJ2-7 better, so the J call may be wrong. Per germline, CDR1 SGDLS and CDR2 YYNGEE. There are 15 residues in the CDR3. The CDR3 nucleotides read TGTGCCAGCAGCGTAGAACCGGGCCTAGGTTACGAGCAGTACTTC. This codes for CASSVEPGLGYEQYF.